This TCR beta chain was profiled in a study of blood T cell repertoires in COVID-19. Generated by immunoSEQ multiplex PCR, the TCRdb table keeps only in-frame clones and is missing some. Found here are tens of thousands of clones, around four fifths of them singletons; the top ten hold roughly 2%. Germline CDR1 SGHNT, CDR2 YYREEE (reference sequence). The CDR3 runs to 15 residues. The V and J ends lost 7 bases and 2 bases respectively, with 18 bases between them. A single count supports this clone. The clonotype originates from a woman aged 60-70 years with acute or convalescent COVID-19. Sequencing was performed on peripheral blood. This chain links TRBV5-4 with TRBJ2-5, with a weak D call TRBD2 (6 bases). CDR3 loop: CASGMLSAGQETQYF. The DNA for the CDR3 is TGTGCCAGCGGAATGTTGTCGGCGGGACAAGAGACCCAGTACTTC. Using reference TRBV5-4 and TRBJ2-5 for the parts outside the CDR3, the full variable domain is ETGVTQSPTHLIKTRGQQVTLRCSSQSGHNTVSWYQQALGQGPQFIFQYYREEENGRGNFPPRFSGLQFPNYSSELNVNALELDDSALYLCASGMLSAGQETQYFGPGTRLLVL.